This T cell receptor (beta chain) was found in a study of cytomegalovirus exposure and HLA in healthy donors. Study-wide findings and caveats: In a later analysis, most CMV-associated TCR beta chains appeared HLA-restricted.

The CDR3 sequence is 12 residues long. Germline V gives CDR1 SEHNR, CDR2 FQNEAQ (reference sequence). The PCR employed 60 Vbeta primers together with 13 Jbeta primers. Here immunoSEQ multiplex PCR was the method, and the copy in TCRdb shows in-frame clones only, minus some. The table lists 95,000 to 100,000 clones, around 81% of them singletons. Comment on this clone: Its target is unknown. The junction and the germline gene differ at one end; a read error may be behind it.

The sequenced material came from PBMCs. V usage is TRBV7-9 and J usage is TRBJ1-1; D gene unclear. This clonotype was obtained from a female donor in good health and CMV-seropositive. The CDR3 here is CSSSFVSTEAFF. In nucleotides, the CDR3 is TGTTCCAGCAGCTTTGTATCCACTGAAGCTTTCTTT.